The T cell receptor beta chain under discussion was sequenced for a study of T-cell reconstitution after alpha-beta-depleted transplantation in children. The J segment lost 4 bases and the V segment lost 3 bases, leaving 6 bases of the junction unmatched. There are 15 residues in the CDR3. This clonotype was detected many times. The authors prepared the TCRbeta library with unique molecular identifiers. TCRdb passed the PCR reads through MiXCR, listing each CDR3 protein once. The sample has some 640,000 distinct CDR3 sequences, 16% seen once; the top ten hold 1.1%. This chain links TRBV12-3 or TRBV12-4 with TRBJ2-7, with TRBD1 matching 10 bases. The receptor's source is a human donor who donated a stem cell graft to a child with acute myeloid leukemia. The source material was PBMCs from the stem cell graft donor, sampled from the stem cell graft. The CDR3 region has the DNA TGTGCCAGCAGTTTTGGGACAGGGGAGAGGTACGAGCAGTACTTC. Translation: CASSFGTGERYEQYF.